This entry lists 16 T cell receptor beta chains sequenced from one sample in a study of T-cell memory formation after mild COVID-19. TCRdb fed the 5' RACE reads into MiXCR, producing one record per CDR3 protein. The data show about 57,000 distinct CDR3 sequences, 9% to 15% seen once. The sequenced sample consisted of PBMCs or a T cell subset sorted from them (not recorded which). These receptors were obtained from a young man who had mild COVID-19 (a few samples of this study predate the infection). Cell type and time point are not known.

This clonotype was observed at least ten times. The CDR3 sequence: CASSLGTGLKTEAFF. For the CDR3, the DNA is TGTGCCAGCAGCTTAGGGACAGGGTTAAAGACTGAAGCTTTCTTT. The chain couples TRBV7-6 to TRBJ1-1; 8 bases match TRBD1. The CDR3 spans 15 residues. V dropped 1 base and J dropped 5; count of bases not matched to a gene: 6. Germline loops: CDR1 SGHVS, CDR2 FNYEAQ.

This clonotype was counted at least ten times. The chain employs TRBV28 and TRBJ2-3; a possible D gene is TRBD1 (5 bases). Trimming stripped 5 bases from V and 4 bases from J, with 13 bases between. Per germline, CDR1 MDHEN and CDR2 SYDVKM. The CDR3 extends over 14 amino acids. The CDR3 here is CASSKGSRPDTQYF. CDR3 sequence (DNA): TGTGCCAGCAGTAAGGGGTCCCGGCCAGATACGCAGTATTTT.

The J gene is TRBJ1-5, the V gene TRBV7-9; the D is unclear. CDR3 size: 13 residues. Germline loops: CDR1 SEHNR, CDR2 FQNEAQ (reference sequence). The V and J ends lost 5 bases and 7 bases respectively, with 12 bases between them. This CDR3 reads CASSADGTQPQHF. The CDR3 DNA reads as TGTGCCAGCAGCGCGGACGGCACGCAGCCCCAGCATTTT.

The chain couples TRBV20-1 to TRBJ2-1, with no clear D. The CDR3 consists of 11 residues. V shed 1 base and J shed 15 bases, with 13 bases lying between them. The germline V gene has CDR1 DFQATT and CDR2 SNEGSKA (reference sequence). The CDR3: CSARAGASPFF. CDR3 DNA sequence: TGCAGTGCTAGAGCGGGCGCTAGTCCGTTCTTC.

V is TRBV2 and J is TRBJ2-7; 8 bases align to TRBD1. V lost 8 bases to trimming and J lost 3 bases; unmatched junction nucleotides: 15. Germline lookup yields CDR1 SNHLY and CDR2 FYNNEI. This CDR3 is 16 amino acids long. CDR3 protein: CASVGRGPDGYYEQYV. The CDR3 DNA follows: TGTGCCAGCGTCGGCAGGGGGCCAGATGGCTACTACGAGCAGTACGTC.

The chain joins TRBV11-2 to TRBJ2-5; D possibly corresponds to TRBD1 (6 bases). Deletions cut 0 bases from V and 5 bases from J, with 16 bases between. Germline CDR1 and CDR2: SGHAT and FQNNGV. The CDR3 has 16 residues. CDR3 sequence (DNA): TGTGCCAGCAGCTTAGATCTCAGGGGTTCGGGCGAGACCCAGTACTTC. This translates into CASSLDLRGSGETQYF.

The V call is TRBV7-2, the J call TRBJ1-2; D perhaps matches TRBD1 (5 bases). The ends were cut back, 5 bases at V and 4 bases at J, with 17 bases in the middle. Germline CDR1 and CDR2: SGHTA and FQGNSA. This CDR3 has 15 amino acids. Written as DNA, the CDR3 is TGTGCCAGCAGCCCGCTAAGGGGCACTACCTATGGCTACACCTTC. This encodes CASSPLRGTTYGYTF.

The chain has TRBV5-1 and TRBJ2-6; possible D gene TRBD1, 5 bases. Germline-derived CDR1 and CDR2 are SGHRS and YFSETQ. With 5 bases removed from V and 7 bases from J, the gap between germline ends came to 13 bases. This CDR3 has 14 residues. CDR3 sequence (DNA): TGCGCCAGCAGACAGGACACCTTAGCCAACGTCCTGACTTTC. Protein product: CASRQDTLANVLTF.

This clonotype has a handful of counts. Here the CDR3 reads CASCTREHTLDTQYF. Written as DNA, the CDR3 is TGCGCCAGCTGCACGCGAGAACACACGCTGGATACGCAGTATTTT. The chain carries TRBV5-1 and TRBJ2-3; D gene uncertain. The CDR3 loop spans 15 amino acids. Germline lookup yields CDR1 SGHRS and CDR2 YFSETQ. V lost 7 bases and J 6 bases, leaving 21 bases between the germline ends.

This sequence joins TRBV20-1 and TRBJ2-7; the D gene is possibly TRBD1 (6 bases). Germline values: CDR1 DFQATT, CDR2 SNEGSKA (reference sequence). Trimming cost V 5 bases and J 5 bases, with 16 bases left between them. The CDR3 totals 13 residues. The CDR3 loop reads CSAVGQPTHEQYV. CDR3 DNA sequence: TGCAGTGCTGTAGGACAGCCAACCCACGAGCAGTACGTC.

The CDR3, as DNA: TGTGCCAGCAGCTCCTCTCGGAGCAATACCGGGGAGCTGTTTTTT. Protein: CASSSSRSNTGELFF. V is TRBV7-7 and J is TRBJ2-2; D is ambiguous. The CDR3 runs to 15 residues. Trimming shortened V by 4 bases and J by 5 bases, and 14 bases separated the two germline ends. Germline V lookup: CDR1 SSHAT, CDR2 FNYEAQ (reference sequence).

At least ten counts were recorded for this clonotype. The CDR3 does not end in the conserved phenylalanine or tryptophan, so this is likely a read error. No DNA is shown, since the ends of the CDR3 on it are uncertain; the CDR3 is the one TCRdb lists. The chain uses TRBV15 and TRBJ2-3; the table calls TRBD2, which could not be checked here. The CDR3 is 13 residues long, counting both termini. CDR1 and CDR2 from the germline V gene are LNHNV and YYDKDF (reference sequence). CDR3 region: CATSRDLSGGSGL.

The J gene is TRBJ2-3, the V gene TRBV2; no clear D. V lost 4 bases, J lost 4 bases, and 9 bases lay in between. Per germline, CDR1 SNHLY and CDR2 FYNNEI. The CDR3 is 13 amino acids. The DNA for the CDR3 is TGTGCCAGCAGTGCAGGTGGGGCAGATACGCAGTATTTT. Encoded protein: CASSAGGADTQYF.

There are a few counts of this clonotype. The chain couples TRBV7-2 to TRBJ1-3; 11 nucleotides align to TRBD1. J was trimmed by 10 bases and V by 3 bases; bases with no gene match: 2. The CDR3 is 13 amino acids. The germline gives CDR1 SGHTA, CDR2 FQGNSA. CDR3 region: CASSFGTGGTIYF. The DNA of the CDR3 is TGTGCCAGCAGCTTTGGGACAGGGGGGACCATATATTTT.

V gene TRBV5-1 combines with J gene TRBJ1-1, with TRBD1 as a possible D gene (6 bases). The CDR3 loop spans 16 amino acids. From germline, CDR1 is SGHRS and CDR2 YFSETQ. V lost 2 bases and J lost 1, with 15 bases in between. The CDR3 spells CASSFAGQHANTEAFF. The CDR3 DNA reads TGCGCCAGCAGCTTTGCAGGACAGCACGCGAACACTGAAGCTTTCTTT.

This clonotype was detected only a few times. The chain is built from TRBV2 and TRBJ2-1; no clear D gene. The CDR3 is made up of 12 amino acids. V dropped 3 bases and J dropped 7 bases, with 7 bases sitting between them. Germline V gives CDR1 SNHLY, CDR2 FYNNEI. The chain's CDR3 is CASSEYPNEQFF. The CDR3 DNA reads as TGTGCCAGCAGTGAGTATCCTAATGAGCAGTTCTTC.